This section outlines one T cell receptor beta chain sequence together with its context. What it binds is not known. These data originate in a study of T cell responses to AZD1222 COVID-19 vaccine. Study outcomes and limitations: Clonal diversity was possibly underestimated, and the donors were mostly white British, with more females. Epitopes outside B.1.351 and B.1.1.7 mutated regions reportedly drew nearly half of spike TCRs.

Per germline, CDR1 MNHEY and CDR2 SMNVEV (reference sequence). Trimming pared 5 bases from V and 7 bases from J, leaving 9 bases between. The CDR3 runs 13 residues. Assay used: immunoSEQ multiplex PCR; TCRdb lists only in-frame clones, some missing. The top ten clones hold about 2% of a sample with tens of thousands of clones, around nine tenths of them seen once. The sample consisted of peripheral blood, taken on day 0 of AZD1222 vaccination. This rearrangement joins TRBV27 to TRBJ1-6; unclear D gene. This sequence originates from an adult in good health. In DNA, the CDR3 is TGTGCCAGCAGTAAGGACCCCAATTCACCCCTCCACTTT. This gives the protein CASSKDPNSPLHF.